This passage covers 4 T cell receptor beta chains from one sample sequenced in a study of cytomegalovirus exposure and HLA in healthy donors. Produced via immunoSEQ multiplex PCR; TCRdb's table is partial and in-frame only. The data show about 360,000 clones, approximately 90% seen once. Sequencing used PBMCs. These receptor sequences come from a woman between 18 and 29 years old in good health and CMV-seronegative.

This chain connects TRBV6-5 to TRBJ1-4; TRBD1 aligns across 8 bases. This CDR3 spans 15 amino acids. Per the germline V gene, CDR1 is MNHEY and CDR2 is SVGAGI. The V segment lost 7 bases and the J segment 4 bases; nucleotides outside the gene matches: 8. The CDR3 DNA sequence: TGTGCCAGCAAACTCGGGACAGGAAATAATGAAAAACTGTTTTTT. As protein: CASKLGTGNNEKLFF.

This chain uses TRBV7-9 with TRBJ2-2; 9 bases are shared with TRBD1. With 5 bases clipped from V and 1 base from J, the junction kept 11 bases outside the gene matches. Per germline, CDR1 SEHNR and CDR2 FQNEAQ (reference sequence). This CDR3 spans 18 amino acids. CDR3 in amino acids: CASSPPVSGQGNTGELFF. CDR3 DNA: TGTGCCAGCAGCCCACCCGTCTCGGGACAGGGGAACACCGGGGAGCTGTTTTTT.

The chain joins TRBV2 to TRBJ2-1, with 10 bases identical to TRBD2. The CDR3 totals 14 residues. J lost 7 bases, V lost 8 bases, and 8 bases had no gene match. Germline V gene sequence: CDR1 SNHLY, CDR2 FYNNEI. The CDR3 region has the DNA TGTGCCAGCTGGATAAGCGGGGGGGCGAATGAGCAGTTCTTC. Its translation is CASWISGGANEQFF.

This sequence joins TRBV2 and TRBJ1-5, with TRBD1 as a possible D gene (5 bases). The CDR3 has 14 residues. V was pared by 9 bases and J by 5 bases, with 17 bases between. From germline, CDR1 is SNHLY and CDR2 FYNNEI. The CDR3 nucleotides read TGTGCCAGTGGGGGGTTGGGGTCGGATCAGCCCCAGCATTTT. This gives the protein CASGGLGSDQPQHF.